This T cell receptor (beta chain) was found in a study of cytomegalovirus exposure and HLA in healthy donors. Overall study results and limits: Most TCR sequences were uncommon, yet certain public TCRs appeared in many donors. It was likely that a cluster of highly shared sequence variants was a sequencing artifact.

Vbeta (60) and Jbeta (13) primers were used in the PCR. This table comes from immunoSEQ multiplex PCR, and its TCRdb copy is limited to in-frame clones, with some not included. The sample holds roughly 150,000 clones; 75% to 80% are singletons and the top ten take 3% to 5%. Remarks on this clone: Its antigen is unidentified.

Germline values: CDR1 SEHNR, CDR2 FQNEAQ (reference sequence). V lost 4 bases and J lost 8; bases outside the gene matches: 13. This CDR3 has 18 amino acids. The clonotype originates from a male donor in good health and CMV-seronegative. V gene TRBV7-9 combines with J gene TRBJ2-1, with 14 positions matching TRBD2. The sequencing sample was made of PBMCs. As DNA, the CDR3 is TGTGCCAGCAGCTCGGGACTAGCGGGAGCTACCTCGTGGGATGAGCAGTTCTTC. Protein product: CASSSGLAGATSWDEQFF.